The source of this TCR beta chain is a study of T cell responses to AZD1222 COVID-19 vaccine. General study points: Most donors were white British and more were female, and clonal diversity was possibly underestimated. Compared with day 0, the breadth and depth of the Spike-specific TCR repertoire rose significantly after two doses of AZD1222.

Remarks on this clone: Its antigen is not known.

Timing groups of about 4 and about 12 weeks for second doses were pooled. Profiling relied on immunoSEQ multiplex PCR, and the TCRdb table lists in-frame clones only, not all of them. Counted here are about 140,000 clones, roughly 90% occurring once; the ten biggest clones make up 4%. Germline V gene sequence: CDR1 LGHNA, CDR2 YNFKEQ. The length of the CDR3 is 15 residues. V was clipped by 3 bases and J by 6 bases, with 18 bases between them. The sequencing used peripheral blood, collected 28 days after the second AZD1222 dose. This TCR was sampled from an adult who received the AZD1222 COVID-19 vaccine. The chain recombines TRBV4-2 with TRBJ2-7; the D gene is possibly TRBD2 (5 bases). CDR3 DNA sequence: TGTGCCAGCAGCCACTTACCGGGCCCTGGAGGCGAGCAGTACTTC. Translating it yields CASSHLPGPGGEQYF.